This TCR beta chain was captured by sequencing in a study of blood T cells in healthy people across ages. Alongside a J-beta primer mix, a sample-barcoded 5' primer served in a second PCR lasting 7 to 11 cycles. TCRdb ran MiXCR on the 5' RACE reads and lists one entry per CDR3 protein. The table shows hundreds of thousands of distinct CDR3 sequences, with 50% to 65% occurring only once. V was shortened by 8 bases and J by 0 bases, with 5 bases between the two germline ends. The CDR3 has 12 amino acids. Germline-derived CDR1 and CDR2 are MNHEY and SMNVEV (reference sequence). Donors were systemically healthy Caucasian individuals from Russia aged about 6 to 95 years.

The sequenced sample was blood. The sequence came from an older man in good health. The chain links TRBV27 to TRBJ1-5; TRBD1 might be the D (5 bases). CDR3: CASGASNQPQHF. In DNA, the CDR3 is TGTGCCAGCGGGGCTAGCAATCAGCCCCAGCATTTT.